The clone carrying this TCR beta chain has only a few counts. As yet, its antigen is unknown. Each CDR3 protein gets one entry after TCRdb re-called the reads with MiXCR. The repertoire holds 80,000 or so distinct CDR3 sequences, more than 20% seen once, with roughly 50% in the top ten. This entry comes from a study of T cell repertoires in cytomegalovirus infection. About the research overall: CMV infection plus the matching HLA type was flagged by public TCR beta signatures.

The CDR3 sequence is 17 residues long. J gave up 9 bases and V 5 bases, and 18 bases lay outside the gene matches. Per the germline V gene, CDR1 is MDHEN and CDR2 is SYDVKM. Specimen: CD8+ T cells from cultured PBMCs, collected from culture after CMV antigen stimulation. The chain uses TRBV28 and TRBJ2-1; TRBD2 matches at 8 bases. The sequence was obtained from a human donor in good health (CMV status not recorded). Some clones in this sample may be carry-over from other donors' samples. The CDR3 region is CASSPLAGTRGVGEQFF. CDR3 in DNA: TGTGCCAGCAGTCCTCTCGCCGGGACTAGGGGCGTAGGTGAGCAGTTCTTC.